The 16 T cell receptor beta chains below all came from one sample that was sequenced in a study of blood T cell repertoires in COVID-19. Produced via immunoSEQ multiplex PCR; TCRdb's table is partial and in-frame only. The top ten hold 3.5% to 5% of the sample, which has tens of thousands of clones, approximately 86% seen once. The specimen sequenced was peripheral blood. These receptors originate from a man aged 45-65 years with acute or convalescent COVID-19.

The rearrangement joins TRBV3-1 (or the pseudogene TRBV3-2) to TRBJ1-3; D not resolved. This CDR3 region has 18 residues. Germline CDR1 reads LGHDT; CDR2 reads YNNKEL (reference sequence). V gave up 0 bases and J gave up 0 bases, with 15 bases separating them. The CDR3 nucleotides are TGTGCCAGCAGCCAAGATCCGGGATTCTGGAGCTCTGGAAACACCATATATTTT. It yields the protein CASSQDPGFWSSGNTIYF.

About this clone: Mismatch with germline at one junction end may stem from a read error. This chain uses TRBV28 with TRBJ2-7; D is possibly TRBD1 (6 bases). Germline V lookup: CDR1 MDHEN, CDR2 SYDVKM. CDR3 size: 15 residues. CDR3 bases: TGTGCCAGCAGCTTATCCGGGACACGAGCCTACGAGCAGTACTTC. The encoded protein is CASSLSGTRAYEQYF.

This clone was counted a single time. The rearrangement links TRBV12-5 to TRBJ2-1; the match to TRBD1 covers 8 bases. The CDR3 loop spans 18 amino acids. Trimming at V came to 0 bases and at J to 8 bases, leaving 15 bases not matched to a gene. From germline, CDR1 is LGHNT and CDR2 FRNRAP. CDR3 amino acids: CASGLVRTGQGRSDEQFF. CDR3 DNA: TGTGCTAGTGGTTTGGTACGAACCGGACAGGGAAGGAGCGATGAGCAGTTCTTC.

The gene calls are TRBV6-1 and TRBJ1-2, with 10 nucleotides matching TRBD1. This CDR3 is 17 amino acids long. CDR1 is MNHNS, CDR2 SASEGT, per germline. The V gene end was trimmed by 3 bases and the J gene end by 5 bases; junction bases not matched to a gene: 12. This CDR3 reads CASSDQGQGIMGYGYTF. As DNA, the CDR3 is TGTGCCAGCAGTGACCAGGGACAGGGGATTATGGGTTATGGCTACACCTTC.

J is TRBJ1-4 and V is TRBV10-3; tentatively, D is TRBD1 (6 bases). This CDR3 spans 15 amino acids. V was clipped by 6 bases and J by 3 bases, with 14 bases between them. The germline V gene encodes CDR1 ENHRY and CDR2 SYGVKD. The CDR3, as DNA: TGTGCCATCAGCAACCGGACAGCCTCTAATGAAAAACTGTTTTTT. Protein: CAISNRTASNEKLFF.

This sequence joins TRBV7-9 and TRBJ2-1, with 10 bases lining up with TRBD2. The junction had 13 bases not matched to a gene; V was cut back by 5 bases and J by 9 bases. This CDR3 is 16 amino acids long. The V gene's germline CDR1 is SEHNR and CDR2 FQNEAQ (reference sequence). DNA for the CDR3: TGTGCCAGCAGCCCCACGGGGAGCGGGGGGGCCTTTGAGCAGTTCTTC. It specifies CASSPTGSGGAFEQFF.

The chain combines TRBV18 with TRBJ2-3, with TRBD2 matching 7 bases. This CDR3 has 17 residues. The germline CDR1 and CDR2 sequences are KGHSH and LQKENI. Germline trimming cut 4 bases from V and 0 bases from J; bases unmatched to any gene: 10. CDR3 protein: CASSLNHLAASTDTQYF. The CDR3 coding sequence is TGTGCCAGCTCACTCAACCATCTAGCGGCGAGCACAGATACGCAGTATTTT.

This clone was observed once. This chain uses TRBV5-3 with TRBJ2-1, with TRBD2 matching over 7 bases. TRBV5-3 belongs to the ORF category, with a function that is uncertain. CDR3 length equals 12 residues. The V and J ends lost 9 bases and 7 bases, in that order; junction bases with no gene match: 7. CDR3 in amino acids: CANSRERNEQFF. CDR3 nucleotide sequence: TGTGCCAACTCGCGGGAGAGGAATGAGCAGTTCTTC.

J is TRBJ2-5 and V is TRBV30; D gene uncertain. The germline CDR1 and CDR2 sequences are GTSNPN and SVGIG (reference sequence). CDR3 length: 13 residues. Trimming took 2 bases from V and 3 from J, leaving 10 bases between them. The CDR3 spells CAWSLSEEETQYF. CDR3 coding DNA: TGTGCCTGGAGTCTGTCAGAAGAAGAGACCCAGTACTTC.

This rearrangement joins TRBV6-5 to TRBJ1-1; D may be TRBD1 (5 bases). Looked up from germline, CDR1 is MNHEY and CDR2 is SVGAGI. This CDR3 comprises 14 residues. V lost 6 bases and J lost 1, with 12 bases in between. The CDR3 spells CASRRGPSNTEAFF. The CDR3 DNA is TGTGCCAGCAGGCGGGGCCCCTCGAACACTGAAGCTTTCTTT.

A few counts support this clone. The genes are TRBV7-3 and TRBJ2-1, with 8 positions matching TRBD2. Germline CDR1 is SGHTA and CDR2 is FQGTGA. V lost 5 bases to trimming and J lost 3 bases; unmatched junction nucleotides: 3. CDR3 size: 14 residues. The CDR3 reads CASSPGRVYNEQFF. As DNA, the CDR3 is TGTGCCAGCAGCCCCGGGAGGGTCTACAATGAGCAGTTCTTC.

This rearrangement joins TRBV7-9 to TRBJ1-3; D remains unclear. Trimming left V 6 bases short and J 4 bases short, with 10 bases between. This CDR3 is 13 amino acids long. Germline CDR1 and CDR2: SEHNR and FQNEAQ (reference sequence). The CDR3 protein is CASSLGSGNTIYF. CDR3 DNA: TGTGCCAGCAGTTTGGGCTCCGGAAACACCATATATTTT. The full variable domain, completed using reference TRBV7-9 and TRBJ1-3, is DTGVSQNPRHKITKRGQNVTFRCDPISEHNRLYWYRQTLGQGPEFLTYFQNEAQLEKSRLLSDRFSAERPKGSFSTLEIQRTEQGDSAMYLCASSLGSGNTIYFGEGSWLTVV.

This chain uses TRBV2 with TRBJ1-5; D gene unclear. The CDR3 totals 15 residues. Between the trimmed V and J ends, which lost 4 bases and 0 bases, there was a span of 10 bases. Germline V lookup: CDR1 SNHLY, CDR2 FYNNEI. The CDR3: CASSGGSISNQPQHF. CDR3 DNA: TGTGCCAGCAGTGGAGGCAGTATTAGCAATCAGCCCCAGCATTTT.

This clone was observed a few times. This sequence joins TRBV12-5 and TRBJ1-1, with 8 bases that match TRBD1. V was pared by 7 bases and J by 5 bases, with 6 bases of the junction left unmatched. The CDR3 has 13 residues. Germline V gene lookup returns CDR1 LGHNT and CDR2 FRNRAP. The CDR3 protein is CASAVTGVTEAFF. CDR3 bases: TGTGCTAGTGCGGTGACAGGGGTAACTGAAGCTTTCTTT.

This clone was detected a few times. This chain connects TRBV5-4 to TRBJ1-1, with 8 bases identical to TRBD1. Germline loops: CDR1 SGHNT, CDR2 YYREEE (reference sequence). V lost 3 bases to trimming and J lost 6 bases; unmatched junction nucleotides: 7. This CDR3 has 14 amino acids. The DNA for the CDR3 is TGTGCCAGCAGCTCCTCGGACAGGGCCCCTGAAGCTTTCTTT. Translation: CASSSSDRAPEAFF.

This sequence joins TRBV3-1 (or the pseudogene TRBV3-2) and TRBJ2-7; D gene uncertain. Germline lookup yields CDR1 LGHDT and CDR2 YNNKEL (reference sequence). This CDR3 has 15 residues. V lost 4 bases, J lost 0 bases, and 13 bases lay in between. The CDR3 protein is CASSRDTLASYEQYF. CDR3 nucleotide sequence: TGTGCCAGCAGCCGAGACACGCTGGCCTCCTACGAGCAGTACTTC.